A selection of T cell receptor beta chains follows, all from one sample in a study of T-cell memory formation after mild COVID-19. TCRdb processed the 5' RACE reads anew with MiXCR; each CDR3 protein has one entry. The sample shows roughly 350,000 distinct CDR3 sequences, around 27% of them seen only once. Source material: PBMCs or a T cell subset sorted from them (not recorded which). The receptors were sampled from an adult woman who had mild COVID-19 (a few samples of this study predate the infection). Cell type and time point are not known. CDR3s include the opening cysteine and the closing phenylalanine or tryptophan.

>TRBV30
CAWSVPDRGNTEAFF
>TRBV6-6
CANKEGQYTEAFF
>TRBV10-3
CAISDIDSRDYGYTF
>TRBV20-1
CSAIGPRSGYNEQFF
>TRBV5-1
CASSRTSGGETQYF
>TRBV6-1
CASVVVAGGSYNEQFF
>TRBV20-1
CSAQIGATNEKLFF
>TRBV19
CASSIGNRNEQFF
>TRBV7-6
CASSPTGGAKNIQYF
>TRBV2
CASRPGLAIQGSQYF
>TRBV4-2
CASSQDLAGGRNEQFF